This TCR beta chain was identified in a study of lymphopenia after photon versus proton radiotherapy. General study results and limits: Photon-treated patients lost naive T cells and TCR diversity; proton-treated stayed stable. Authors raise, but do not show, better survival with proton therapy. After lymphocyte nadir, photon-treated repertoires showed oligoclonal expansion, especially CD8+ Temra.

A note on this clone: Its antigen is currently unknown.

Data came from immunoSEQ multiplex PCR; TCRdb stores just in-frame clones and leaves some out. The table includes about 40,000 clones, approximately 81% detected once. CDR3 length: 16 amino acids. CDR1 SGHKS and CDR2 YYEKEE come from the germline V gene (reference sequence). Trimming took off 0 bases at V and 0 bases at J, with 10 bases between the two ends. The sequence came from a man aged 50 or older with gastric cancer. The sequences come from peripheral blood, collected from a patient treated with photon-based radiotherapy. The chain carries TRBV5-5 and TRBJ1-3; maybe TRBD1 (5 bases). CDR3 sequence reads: CASSLVRQSSGNTIYF. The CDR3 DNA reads TGTGCCAGCAGCTTGGTGCGACAGTCCTCTGGAAACACCATATATTTT.